The 7 T cell receptor beta chains reported below all come from one sample, sequenced in a study of radiotherapy plus CTLA-4 blockade in lung cancer (dated by TCRdb to 2017 to 2018). Library preparation was by the immunoSEQ multiplex PCR assay. In its TCRdb copy, this immuneACCESS table keeps in-frame sequences only and misses some clones. Where compared with another copy, unresolved V genes explain less than half of these, and the others have no known cause. This sample has approximately 60,000 clones in its table, and around four fifths of those were observed once. More than 5.5% of the sample goes to the ten largest clones. Source: peripheral blood, taken from a patient treated with radiotherapy plus ipilimumab. The receptors stem from a human donor with non-small cell lung cancer whose response to radiotherapy plus ipilimumab could not be evaluated.

This chain uses TRBV18 with TRBJ1-2; no definite D call. Trimming cost V 3 bases and J 0 bases, with 17 bases left between them. This CDR3 has 17 residues. CDR1 and CDR2 (germline): KGHSH, LQKENI. Here the CDR3 DNA reads TGTGCCAGCTCACCTTCACCGGGAGAGAGTTCTAACTATGGCTACACCTTC. Translation: CASSPSPGESSNYGYTF.

The chain has TRBV18 and TRBJ2-7, with TRBD1 identical over 7 bases. V shed 1 base, J shed 3 bases, and the junction held 9 bases outside the gene matches. In germline, CDR1 is KGHSH, CDR2 LQKENI. CDR3 length equals 16 residues. Written as DNA, the CDR3 is TGTGCCAGCTCACCACAAGCCGCGACAGGGAACTACGAGCAGTACTTC. Protein: CASSPQAATGNYEQYF. The full variable domain, with the rest looked up from reference TRBV18 and TRBJ2-7, is NAGVMQNPRHLVRRRGQEARLRCSPMKGHSHVYWYRQLPEEGLKFMVYLQKENIIDESGMPKERFSAEFPKEGPSILRIQQVVRGDSAAYFCASSPQAATGNYEQYFGPGTRLTVT.

The V gene is TRBV5-1, the J gene TRBJ2-7, with TRBD2 matching 7 bases. Losses at the gene ends were 0 bases for V and 4 bases for J; bases not matched to a gene: 10. Germline CDR1 SGHRS, CDR2 YFSETQ. CDR3 length: 16 amino acids. CDR3 coding DNA: TGCGCCAGCAGCTTGGGGCCTGGTCAGGGAGGGTACGAGCAGTACTTC. Translating gives CASSLGPGQGGYEQYF.

V and J are TRBV30 and TRBJ2-2; 9 positions match TRBD1. There are 15 residues in the CDR3. Germline V CDR1 and CDR2: GTSNPN, SVGIG (reference sequence). V lost 4 bases and J lost 8; bases outside the gene matches: 11. The CDR3 sequence is CAWTWRDREPGELFF. The CDR3 nucleotides read TGTGCCTGGACTTGGCGGGACAGGGAACCTGGGGAGCTGTTTTTT.

This rearrangement joins TRBV11-2 to TRBJ1-5; D not resolved. This CDR3 region has 13 residues. V lost 1 base, J lost 7 bases, and 8 bases lay in between. The germline V gene encodes CDR1 SGHAT and CDR2 FQNNGV. CDR3: CASSLGARQPQHF. For the CDR3, the DNA is TGTGCCAGCAGCTTAGGAGCGAGGCAGCCCCAGCATTTT.

The V and J genes are TRBV10-2 and TRBJ2-3; 11 nucleotides agree with TRBD2. CDR1 is WSHSY and CDR2 is SAAADI in the germline V gene. With V trimmed by 8 bases and J by 4 bases, 8 bases remained unmatched. The CDR3 is made up of 15 amino acids. The CDR3 region has the DNA TGCGCCAGCGCCCTGACTAGCGGGATACCAGATACGCAGTATTTT. Protein: CASALTSGIPDTQYF.

This chain uses TRBV7-8 with TRBJ2-3, with a possible D match to TRBD2 (7 bases). Germline V gene lookup returns CDR1 SGHVS and CDR2 FQNEAQ. The V end lost 1 base, the J end lost 10 bases, and 15 bases lay between the germline ends. CDR3 length: 14 residues. Here the CDR3 reads CASSLVMARGPQYF. In nucleotides, the CDR3 is TGTGCCAGCAGCTTAGTTATGGCGCGGGGGCCGCAGTATTTT.